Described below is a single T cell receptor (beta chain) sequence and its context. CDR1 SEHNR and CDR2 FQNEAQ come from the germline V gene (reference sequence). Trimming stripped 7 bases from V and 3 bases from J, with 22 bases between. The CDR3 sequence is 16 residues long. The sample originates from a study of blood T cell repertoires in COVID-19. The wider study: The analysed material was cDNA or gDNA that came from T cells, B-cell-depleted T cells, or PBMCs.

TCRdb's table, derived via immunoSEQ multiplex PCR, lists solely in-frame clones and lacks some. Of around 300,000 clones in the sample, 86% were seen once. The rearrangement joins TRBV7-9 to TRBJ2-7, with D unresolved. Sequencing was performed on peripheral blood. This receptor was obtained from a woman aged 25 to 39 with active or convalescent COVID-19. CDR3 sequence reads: CASNPSPPLVDYEQYF. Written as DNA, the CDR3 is TGTGCCAGCAACCCCTCCCCTCCGTTGGTAGACTACGAGCAGTACTTC.